This TCR beta chain is from a study of blood T cell repertoires in COVID-19. Study as a whole: COVID-19 samples from acute and convalescent phases originated in the United States, Italy and Spain. PBMCs, B-cell-depleted T cells, or T cells provided the cDNA or gDNA that made up the material.

Data came from immunoSEQ multiplex PCR; TCRdb stores just in-frame clones and leaves some out. This table holds 450,000 or so clones, roughly 91% found once. CDR1 and CDR2 (germline): SNHLY, FYNNEI. The V and J ends lost 5 bases and 2 bases, in that order; junction bases with no gene match: 7. There are 17 residues in the CDR3. Cohort 3 recovery required two negative PCRs, clearance, or symptom resolution. The clonotype was recovered from a man between 18 and 35 years old who had recovered from COVID-19. The sample taken for sequencing was PBMCs or T cells enriched from blood (not recorded which). The V call is TRBV2, the J call TRBJ2-3, with TRBD2 matching 13 bases. The CDR3: CASSRRLAGGYTDTQYF. In DNA, the CDR3 is TGTGCCAGCAGTCGGCGACTAGCGGGGGGTTACACAGATACGCAGTATTTT.